A single sample gave rise to the 20 T cell receptor beta chains below, sequenced in a study of shared clonotypes between healthy human individuals. TCRdb keeps only in-frame clones here, not all; method: immunoSEQ multiplex PCR. The sample lists 550,000 to 850,000 clones, roughly two thirds occurring once. Sequenced sample: memory CD4+ T cells sorted from blood. Subset in this sample: CD45RA-negative fraction. All receptors come from a woman aged 25-40 years in good health.

CDR3 sequence: CSVKVWADTQYF. The CDR3 DNA reads as TGCAGCGTTAAGGTCTGGGCAGATACGCAGTATTTT. The chain joins TRBV29-1 to TRBJ2-3, with no clear D. Trimming cost V 5 bases and J 4 bases, with 10 bases left between them. Per germline, CDR1 SQVTM and CDR2 ANQGSEA. The CDR3 contains 12 residues.

This clone was seen only a few times. The gene calls are TRBV2 and TRBJ2-3, with 7 bases that match TRBD1. There are 13 residues in the CDR3. Germline-derived CDR1 and CDR2 are SNHLY and FYNNEI. Unmatched junction bases numbered 5, after V lost 5 bases and J lost 6 bases. Here the CDR3 reads CASSTARGDTQYF. CDR3 DNA sequence: TGTGCCAGCAGTACCGCCAGGGGGGATACGCAGTATTTT.

This clone has a single count. Within the sample, other DNA sequences also encode this same CDR3. The chain recombines TRBV19 with TRBJ1-5; 7 bases are a match to TRBD1. CDR1 LNHDA and CDR2 SQIVND come from the germline V gene (reference sequence). The length of the CDR3 is 14 residues. Trimming at V came to 3 bases and at J to 1 base, leaving 0 bases not matched to a gene. CDR3 sequence reads: CASSMTGSNQPQHF. The CDR3 nucleotides are TGTGCCAGTAGTATGACAGGGAGCAATCAGCCCCAGCATTTT.

This clone appeared a few times. Other DNA sequences in the sample encode the same CDR3. The rearrangement uses TRBV11-2 and TRBJ1-4, with D tentatively TRBD1 (5 bases). Trimming took 1 base from V and 3 from J, leaving 9 bases between them. Germline V CDR1 and CDR2: SGHAT, FQNNGV. The CDR3 has 15 amino acids. The CDR3 DNA reads as TGTGCCAGCAGCTTAGTCGGGGGGGCTAATGAAAAACTGTTTTTT. Translation gives CASSLVGGANEKLFF.

The table lists this clone with many counts. The identical CDR3 is also encoded by other nucleotide sequences in the sample. The chain combines TRBV4-2 with TRBJ1-1; possible D gene TRBD1, 6 bases. The germline V gene has CDR1 LGHNA and CDR2 YNFKEQ. V shed 2 bases and J shed 2 bases, with 12 bases lying between them. The CDR3 length is 15 residues. CDR3 sequence: CASSQPGQRNTEAFF. DNA of the CDR3: TGTGCCAGCAGCCAACCAGGACAGAGAAACACTGAAGCTTTCTTT.

This clone occurred a few times. J is TRBJ2-3 and V is TRBV7-2, with D maybe TRBD2 (6 bases). This CDR3 contains 13 residues. Germline loops: CDR1 SGHTA, CDR2 FQGNSA. Trimming left V 5 bases short and J 2 bases short, with 8 bases between. The CDR3 sequence: CASSRDFTDTQYF. In DNA, the CDR3 is TGTGCCAGCAGCCGGGACTTCACAGATACGCAGTATTTT.

This chain connects TRBV11-2 to TRBJ2-5; D perhaps matches TRBD2 (6 bases). Germline loops: CDR1 SGHAT, CDR2 FQNNGV. V was cut by 3 bases and J by 5 bases, with 10 bases left in between. CDR3 length: 13 amino acids. The CDR3 loop is CASSFGRTETQYF. The CDR3 nucleotides are TGTGCCAGCAGCTTCGGGAGAACGGAGACCCAGTACTTC.

This clone appeared a single time. The CDR3 here is CASSHASGSSYEQYF. The CDR3 DNA is TGTGCCAGCAGCCATGCTAGCGGGAGTTCTTACGAGCAGTACTTC. The genes are TRBV7-2 and TRBJ2-7, with 10 positions matching TRBD2. CDR3 size: 15 residues. Germline values: CDR1 SGHTA, CDR2 FQGNSA. V trimming: 5 bases; J trimming: 4 bases; junction bases outside the gene matches: 8.

This clone was counted only a few times. The identical CDR3 is also encoded by other nucleotide sequences in the sample. This chain joins TRBV6-1 and TRBJ2-7; 10 bases agree with TRBD2. The germline V gene has CDR1 MNHNS and CDR2 SASEGT. There are 15 residues in the CDR3. J gave up 4 bases and V 2 bases, and 5 bases lay outside the gene matches. CDR3 sequence: CASSETSGRVYEQYF. The CDR3 DNA sequence: TGTGCCAGCAGTGAAACGAGCGGGAGGGTTTACGAGCAGTACTTC.

The V call is TRBV12-5, the J call TRBJ2-1; perhaps TRBD1 as D (6 bases). Germline CDR1 LGHNT, CDR2 FRNRAP. The CDR3 is 13 amino acids. Trimming pared 2 bases from V and 5 bases from J, leaving 7 bases between. Written as DNA, the CDR3 is TGTGCTAGTGGTTTGTACAGGGACAATGAGCAGTTCTTC. Its protein is CASGLYRDNEQFF.

The chain recombines TRBV7-3 with TRBJ1-3; a weak D match, TRBD1 (5 bases). Germline-derived CDR1 and CDR2 are SGHTA and FQGTGA. Trimming cost V 2 bases and J 8 bases, with 10 bases left between them. This CDR3 is 13 amino acids long. CDR3 coding DNA: TGTGCCAGCAGCTTAGTCGAAGGGGACACCATATATTTT. It is translated as CASSLVEGDTIYF.

This clone was observed once. The CDR3 sequence is CASSFATGTTNEKLFF. CDR3 coding DNA: TGTGCCAGCAGCTTCGCGACAGGGACAACTAATGAAAAACTGTTTTTT. The V call is TRBV7-9, the J call TRBJ1-4; 7 bases agree with TRBD1. J was trimmed by 0 bases and V by 3 bases; bases with no gene match: 4. CDR1 is SEHNR, CDR2 FQNEAQ, per germline (reference sequence). The CDR3 spans 16 residues. Full variable domain (rest looked up from reference TRBV7-9 and TRBJ1-4): DTGVSQNPRHKITKRGQNVTFRCDPISEHNRLYWYRQTLGQGPEFLTYFQNEAQLEKSRLLSDRFSAERPKGSFSTLEIQRTEQGDSAMYLCASSFATGTTNEKLFFGSGTQLSVL.

This clone was seen ten or more times. This chain links TRBV2 with TRBJ2-2, with D unclear. V was cut by 2 bases and J by 1 base, with 5 bases left in between. CDR1 and CDR2 from the germline V gene are SNHLY and FYNNEI. The CDR3 consists of 14 residues. The CDR3 nucleotides read TGTGCCAGCAGTGAAACCTTGAACACCGGGGAGCTGTTTTTT. It codes for CASSETLNTGELFF.

The chain combines TRBV5-1 with TRBJ2-3; weak D call: TRBD2 (5 bases). The V gene's germline CDR1 is SGHRS and CDR2 YFSETQ. CDR3 length: 12 amino acids. V was shortened by 3 bases and J by 5 bases, with 7 bases between the two germline ends. The CDR3 is CASSSAGDTQYF. The CDR3 DNA is TGCGCCAGCAGCTCCGCGGGAGATACGCAGTATTTT.

The rearrangement links TRBV5-4 to TRBJ2-7; 8 positions agree with TRBD2. CDR1 SGHNT and CDR2 YYREEE come from the germline V gene (reference sequence). The CDR3 spans 16 residues. Unmatched junction bases numbered 11, after V lost 3 bases and J lost 3 bases. CDR3 nucleotide sequence: TGTGCCAGCAGCTCCCCCGGGACTAGAACTCTCTACGAGCAGTACTTC. Translation: CASSSPGTRTLYEQYF.

The chain links TRBV2 to TRBJ2-7; D is uncertain. Looked up from germline, CDR1 is SNHLY and CDR2 is FYNNEI. The length of the CDR3 is 14 residues. V dropped 8 bases and J dropped 0 bases, with 14 bases sitting between them. In DNA form, the CDR3 reads TGTGCCAGCTGCAGAGAACATTTCTCCTACGAGCAGTACTTC. It translates to CASCREHFSYEQYF.

This sequence joins TRBV7-8 and TRBJ2-7; a possible D gene is TRBD1 (5 bases). CDR3 size: 15 residues. Trimming pared 5 bases from V and 4 bases from J, leaving 18 bases between. Germline assignment: CDR1 SGHVS and CDR2 FQNEAQ. The CDR3 DNA reads as TGTGCCAGCAGCCCACTTCAGGGAAAATCGTACGAGCAGTACTTC. Translated, it gives CASSPLQGKSYEQYF.

The table lists this clone with a count of one. The chain joins TRBV7-2 to TRBJ2-5; no clear D gene. The J call is uncertain, as TRBJ2-7 better fits the DNA end. The CDR3 has 17 amino acids. CDR1 is SGHTA, CDR2 FQGNSA, per germline. CDR3 nucleotide sequence: TGTGCCAGCAGCTTAGTCCTATGGGCTGAGTCCCCCTACGAGCAGTACTTC. Its protein is CASSLVLWAESPYEQYF.

The chain joins TRBV5-1 to TRBJ1-1, with D hard to call. Germline V gives CDR1 SGHRS, CDR2 YFSETQ. Deletions cut 5 bases from V and 2 bases from J, with 13 bases between. The CDR3 length is 14 residues. CDR3 amino acids: CASSTDGFNTEAFF. The CDR3 nucleotides read TGCGCCAGCAGTACGGACGGATTTAACACTGAAGCTTTCTTT.

The genes are TRBV5-1 and TRBJ2-3; 7 nucleotides agree with TRBD1. V was clipped by 0 bases and J by 1 base; unmatched bases: 5. Germline CDR1 reads SGHRS; CDR2 reads YFSETQ. The CDR3 extends over 16 amino acids. The CDR3: CASSLATGYGTDTQYF. CDR3 bases: TGCGCCAGCAGCTTGGCGACAGGGTATGGCACAGATACGCAGTATTTT.